This T cell receptor (beta chain) was observed in a study of Graves' ophthalmopathy and Graves' hyperthyroidism. On the study more broadly: Peripheral blood was gathered at first diagnosis, ahead of any treatment whatsoever.

From RNA, the CDR3 regions of TCR beta chains were amplified and sequenced. In the first round, RT-PCR was carried out with HTBI primers, and a multiplex PCR formed the second round. TCRdb re-called the multiplex PCR reads through MiXCR, storing one row per CDR3 protein. The profile shows around 600,000 distinct CDR3 sequences, about two fifths of them singletons. A volume of 8.5 to 10 ml of fresh peripheral blood supplied the PBMCs. This clonotype showed up many times. The sample taken for sequencing was peripheral blood. The TCR sequence derives from an adult man with Graves' ophthalmopathy.

The CDR3 DNA is TGTGCCAGTAGCCCAGGGGTAGCTCAGGAGCAGTACTTC. As protein: CASSPGVAQEQYF. The chain joins TRBV2 to TRBJ2-7, with D possibly matching TRBD1 (6 bases). This CDR3 is built from 13 residues. V dropped 9 bases and J dropped 7 bases, with 19 bases sitting between them. Per germline, CDR1 SNHLY and CDR2 FYNNEI.